This T cell receptor beta chain was profiled in a study of blood T cell repertoires in COVID-19. As for the study in general: Some COVID-19 samples were acute and others convalescent; all came from the United States, Italy and Spain.

Seattle patients were enrolled while actively infected and followed longitudinally. Germline CDR1 and CDR2: LNHNV and YYDKDF (reference sequence). Trimming cost V 0 bases and J 8 bases, with 10 bases left between them. This CDR3 contains 13 residues. Authors' analysis steps: Amplified reference gene primers provided the basis for estimating nucleated cell counts. Here immunoSEQ multiplex PCR was the method, and the copy in TCRdb shows in-frame clones only, minus some. Clone size and V and J calls were adopted from that table, with D and trimming inferred from the DNA. The top ten hold under 8% of the sample, which has some 260,000 clones, roughly 88% seen once.

The clonotype was recovered from a woman aged 25 to 45 with COVID-19, enrolled during active disease. The sequenced sample consisted of peripheral blood. V gene TRBV15 combines with J gene TRBJ1-2, with no clear D. CDR3 sequence (DNA): TGTGCCACCAGCAGAGAAAGGGCGGGGGGCTACACCTTC. Translated, it gives CATSRERAGGYTF.